What follows are 25 T cell receptor beta chains derived from one specimen sequenced in a study of blood T cell repertoires in COVID-19. Repertoires were generated with immunoSEQ multiplex PCR, while TCRdb's copy carries only in-frame clones and drops some. The sample comprises 250,000 to 400,000 clones, around 84% of which are singletons, and over 1.5% rests with the top ten. The sequenced sample consisted of PBMCs or T cells enriched from blood (not recorded which). The source is a woman aged 25-40 years who had been exposed to COVID-19.

The chain is built from TRBV21-1 and TRBJ1-1. TRBV21-1 corresponds to a pseudogene. The CDR3 length is 18 residues. In DNA, the CDR3 is TGTGCCAGCAGCAAAGAAGAGATAGTATCACTCATGAACACTGAAGCTTTCTTT. This encodes CASSKEEIVSLMNTEAFF.

The chain employs TRBV24-1 and TRBJ2-7, with 9 bases aligning to TRBD1. This CDR3 region has 15 residues. With V trimmed by 4 bases and J by 5 bases, 8 bases remained unmatched. Per germline, CDR1 KGHDR and CDR2 SFDVKD. The CDR3 region is CATSEAGTGTNEQYF. In nucleotides, the CDR3 is TGTGCCACCAGTGAAGCCGGGACAGGGACTAACGAGCAGTACTTC.

This clone came up a few times. The chain joins TRBV13 to TRBJ2-5; 12 bases map to TRBD2. The CDR3 has 17 residues. Germline lookup yields CDR1 PRHDT and CDR2 FYEKMQ (reference sequence). The ends lost 3 bases at V and 2 bases at J; junction bases unmatched: 7. CDR3 nucleotide sequence: TGTGCCAGCAGCTTTCTAGCGGGGGGGCCGGGGCAAGAGACCCAGTACTTC. Amino acids: CASSFLAGGPGQETQYF.

The chain carries TRBV7-8 and TRBJ2-7, with 9 bases fitting TRBD2. Germline-derived CDR1 and CDR2 are SGHVS and FQNEAQ. The trim removed 1 base at V and 5 bases at J, leaving 9 bases unmatched. The CDR3 consists of 16 residues. This CDR3 reads CASSLVSSGVLNEQYF. CDR3 DNA: TGTGCCAGCAGCTTAGTTTCTAGCGGGGTGCTTAACGAGCAGTACTTC.

The chain joins TRBV3-1 (or the pseudogene TRBV3-2) to TRBJ2-3; the D gene is possibly TRBD1 (5 bases). The CDR3 covers 15 residues. Trimming took 3 bases from V and 0 from J, leaving 10 bases between them. CDR1 is LGHDT and CDR2 is YNNKEL in the germline V gene (reference sequence). The CDR3 region has the DNA TGTGCCAGCAGCCACCAGGGTTCTAGCACAGATACGCAGTATTTT. Translating gives CASSHQGSSTDTQYF.

The chain has TRBV28 and TRBJ2-1, with D unresolved. CDR1 is MDHEN, CDR2 SYDVKM, per germline. Trimming cost V 2 bases and J 0 bases, with 8 bases left between them. The CDR3 has 15 residues. CDR3 in DNA: TGTGCCAGCAGTTTAGAAGCTATCTCCTACAATGAGCAGTTCTTC. Translating it yields CASSLEAISYNEQFF.

The chain joins TRBV5-1 to TRBJ2-2; TRBD1 aligns across 9 bases. The CDR3 consists of 13 residues. V was pared by 4 bases and J by 6 bases, with 1 base of the junction left unmatched. Germline values: CDR1 SGHRS, CDR2 YFSETQ. CDR3 nucleotides: TGCGCCAGCAGCCGGACAGGGGCCGGGGAGCTGTTTTTT. It yields the protein CASSRTGAGELFF.

The chain joins TRBV29-1 to TRBJ1-6, with no clear D. The length of the CDR3 is 12 residues. V was cut by 4 bases and J by 7 bases, with 8 bases left in between. Germline-derived CDR1 and CDR2 are SQVTM and ANQGSEA. CDR3 region: CSVGLRNSPLHF. The CDR3 bases are TGCAGCGTTGGGCTGAGGAATTCACCCCTCCACTTT. Complete variable domain (other parts from reference TRBV29-1 and TRBJ1-6): SAVISQKPSRDICQRGTSLTIQCQVDSQVTMMFWYRQQPGQSLTLIATANQGSEATYESGFVIDKFPISRPNLTFSTLTVSNMSPEDSSIYLCSVGLRNSPLHFGNGTRLTVT.

Only a few counts were recorded for this clone. The rearrangement uses TRBV27 and TRBJ2-7; TRBD2 matches at 8 bases. CDR1 and CDR2 (germline): MNHEY, SMNVEV (reference sequence). Trimming removed 5 bases from V and 4 bases from J; junction bases left unmatched: 10. The CDR3 spans 15 residues. The CDR3 loop reads CASSVSGTSLYEQYF. In DNA, the CDR3 is TGTGCCAGCAGTGTTAGCGGGACTTCGTTGTACGAGCAGTACTTC.

V usage is TRBV28 and J usage is TRBJ1-1; TRBD1 might be the D (5 bases). The CDR3 loop spans 14 amino acids. Germline values: CDR1 MDHEN, CDR2 SYDVKM. Trimming removed 6 bases from V and 1 base from J, with 12 bases in between. CDR3 nucleotide sequence: TGTGCCAGCAGCCGAGGCGGACAGAACACTGAAGCTTTCTTT. Residues: CASSRGGQNTEAFF. The full variable domain, in which reference TRBV28 and TRBJ1-1 provide the parts outside the CDR3, is DVKVTQSSRYLVKRTGEKVFLECVQDMDHENMFWYRQDPGLGLRLIYFSYDVKMKEKGDIPEGYSVSREKKERFSLILESASTNQTSMYLCASSRGGQNTEAFFGQGTRLTVV.

V gene TRBV11-2 combines with J gene TRBJ1-1; D uncertain. CDR1 is SGHAT and CDR2 is FQNNGV in the germline V gene. This CDR3 is 16 amino acids long. The V and J ends lost 5 bases and 1 base respectively, with 17 bases between them. DNA of the CDR3: TGTGCCAGCAGCCCCCGTGGAGGGATTCGGAACACTGAAGCTTTCTTT. Residues: CASSPRGGIRNTEAFF.

A remark on this clone: This sample also contains other DNA sequences that code for the same CDR3. This rearrangement joins TRBV6-2 or TRBV6-3 to TRBJ2-3; D remains ambiguous. This CDR3 has 12 residues. CDR1 is MNHEY, CDR2 SVGEGT, per germline. Trimming shortened V by 3 bases and J by 4 bases, and 5 bases separated the two germline ends. In nucleotides, the CDR3 is TGTGCCAGCAGTTATAGAGCAGATACGCAGTATTTT. Protein sequence: CASSYRADTQYF.

The V call is TRBV19, the J call TRBJ1-1; 9 bases map to TRBD1. The CDR3 loop spans 14 amino acids. Germline V CDR1 and CDR2: LNHDA, SQIVND (reference sequence). With V trimmed by 6 bases and J by 6 bases, 8 bases remained unmatched. The CDR3 nucleotides read TGTGCCAGTAGCCCCGGACAGGGGATATCTGAAGCTTTCTTT. Translating it yields CASSPGQGISEAFF.

This clone was counted only a few times. The chain uses TRBV12-5 and TRBJ1-3; D might be TRBD1 (6 bases). V was shortened by 6 bases and J by 5 bases, with 17 bases between the two germline ends. This CDR3 is built from 15 residues. Germline V gives CDR1 LGHNT, CDR2 FRNRAP. CDR3 DNA: TGTGCTAGTGGACCCACCAGGGGAGGGAGAAACACCATATATTTT. It specifies CASGPTRGGRNTIYF.

The chain uses TRBV29-1 and TRBJ2-2; D is ambiguous. From germline, CDR1 is SQVTM and CDR2 ANQGSEA. CDR3 size: 13 residues. Trimming pared 4 bases from V and 0 bases from J, leaving 6 bases between. The CDR3 here is CSVGRSNTGELFF. The CDR3 coding sequence is TGCAGCGTTGGCAGGTCGAACACCGGGGAGCTGTTTTTT.

The chain uses TRBV27 and TRBJ2-6, with D tentatively TRBD1 (5 bases). Germline V gene data show CDR1 as MNHEY and CDR2 as SMNVEV (reference sequence). The CDR3 sequence is 16 residues long. Trimming took 2 bases from V and 0 from J, leaving 8 bases between them. CDR3 sequence (DNA): TGTGCCAGCAGTTTAGGGGCCTACTCTGGGGCCAACGTCCTGACTTTC. It is translated as CASSLGAYSGANVLTF.

The chain recombines TRBV5-4 with TRBJ2-3; TRBD1 is a possible D gene (6 bases). CDR1 is SGHNT, CDR2 YYREEE, per germline (reference sequence). There are 16 residues in the CDR3. The ends were cut back, 4 bases at V and 1 base at J, with 16 bases in the middle. CDR3 protein: CASSRTGYTGTDTQYF. For the CDR3, the DNA is TGTGCCAGCAGCCGAACAGGGTATACGGGCACAGATACGCAGTATTTT.

This chain joins TRBV7-3 and TRBJ2-7, with D maybe TRBD2 (5 bases). The CDR3 sequence is 15 residues long. CDR1 and CDR2 (germline): SGHTA, FQGTGA. V was clipped by 1 base and J by 2 bases, with 12 bases between them. The CDR3 sequence: CASSLIGGVTYEQYF. The CDR3, as DNA: TGTGCCAGCAGCTTAATAGGAGGCGTGACCTACGAGCAGTACTTC.

The V call is TRBV7-9, the J call TRBJ1-1, with D possibly TRBD1 on 5 matching bases. Germline V lookup: CDR1 SEHNR, CDR2 FQNEAQ (reference sequence). The CDR3 length is 13 residues. The ends were cut back, 4 bases at V and 4 bases at J, with 10 bases in the middle. The DNA of the CDR3 is TGTGCCAGCAGCTCGGGGGTTAGCACTGAAGCTTTCTTT. The encoded protein is CASSSGVSTEAFF.

The V gene is TRBV12-3 or TRBV12-4, the J gene TRBJ2-2; D uncertain. The V end lost 2 bases, the J end lost 7 bases, and 8 bases lay between the germline ends. The CDR3 sequence is 13 residues long. This CDR3 reads CASSLFTNGELFF. CDR3 sequence (DNA): TGTGCCAGCAGTTTATTTACAAACGGGGAGCTGTTTTTT.

The chain carries TRBV4-1 and TRBJ1-3; the D is unclear. Germline V CDR1 and CDR2: MGHRA, YSYEKL. V shed 2 bases and J shed 7 bases, with 18 bases lying between them. The CDR3 is 16 amino acids. This CDR3 is CASSQPHSSWRNTIYF. The CDR3 nucleotides are TGCGCCAGCAGCCAACCCCACAGCAGTTGGAGGAACACCATATATTTT.

The V and J genes are TRBV30 and TRBJ2-5, with a possible D match to TRBD2 (6 bases). Trimming removed 5 bases from V and 4 bases from J, with 14 bases in between. The CDR3 is 13 residues long. The germline gives CDR1 GTSNPN, CDR2 SVGIG (reference sequence). CDR3 in amino acids: CAWDISRGETQYF. The CDR3 nucleotides read TGTGCCTGGGACATCTCGCGGGGAGAGACCCAGTACTTC.

The chain uses TRBV9 and TRBJ2-1, with D possibly matching TRBD1 (6 bases). This CDR3 contains 15 residues. V was trimmed by 2 bases and J by 7 bases, leaving 16 bases between them. Germline-derived CDR1 and CDR2 are SGDLS and YYNGEE. The CDR3 sequence is CASSVLGQGLNEQFF. CDR3 in DNA: TGTGCCAGCAGCGTCCTTGGGCAGGGGCTTAATGAGCAGTTCTTC.

The DNA of the CDR3 is TGTGCCAGCAGCCGAAAACAGGGAGTGAACACTGAAGCTTTCTTT. It is translated as CASSRKQGVNTEAFF. The chain joins TRBV6-5 to TRBJ1-1; possible D gene TRBD1, 6 bases. The V end was cut by 6 bases, the J end by 0 bases, with 14 bases between. CDR1 is MNHEY and CDR2 is SVGAGI in the germline V gene. The CDR3 has 15 residues.

The V gene is TRBV2, the J gene TRBJ2-5, with 11 bases fitting TRBD2. The germline V gene encodes CDR1 SNHLY and CDR2 FYNNEI. V gave up 3 bases and J gave up 5 bases; unmatched junction bases: 5. The CDR3 is made up of 15 amino acids. The CDR3 sequence is CASSDSGGARETQYF. The CDR3 DNA sequence: TGTGCCAGCAGTGATAGCGGGGGGGCCCGGGAGACCCAGTACTTC.